This T cell receptor beta chain derives from a study of graft-versus-host responses after intestinal transplantation (dated by TCRdb to about 2021). For context, the study as a whole: The transplants that recipients received were multivisceral, liver-intestinal, or isolated intestinal. All recipients received anti-thymocyte globulin induction followed by maintenance tacrolimus and steroids for around 3 years. After intestinal transplantation, graft-versus-host and host-versus-graft alloreactive T cell clones were followed in the graft, circulation and bone marrow using bulk TCR-beta CDR3 sequencing. Alloreactive clones were identified by sequencing pre-transplant mixed lymphocyte reaction products and comparing these products with unstimulated pre-transplant donor and recipient T cells. Of the roughly 24 intestinal transplant recipients enrolled in the cohort, one of whom was a retransplant, a few patients without pretransplant specimens were excluded. A peak of at least 4% donor T cells among recipient peripheral blood mononuclear cells was the definition used for donor T cell macrochimerism. Instead of going to the commercial service, samples from three later patients were sequenced in-house on an Illumina MiSeq and processed with MiXCR.

V sheds 1 base and J sheds 5 bases, leaving 4 bases between their ends. The germline V gene provides CDR1 MGHDK and CDR2 SYGVNS. The CDR3 covers 12 residues, taking in both the cysteine and the phenylalanine. The retained sequence is limited to the CDR3, 36 bases, with the frame set at the first base. Libraries came from the immunoSEQ multiplex PCR assay. For most patients, genomic DNA was isolated using the Qiagen DNeasy Blood and Tissue Kit and was shipped frozen to Adaptive Biotechnologies for TCR sequencing. For most patients, high-throughput TCR-beta CDR3 sequencing of genomic DNA was performed by Adaptive Biotechnologies. The authors' pipeline ran thus. TCR sequencing data were retrieved from Adaptive's ImmunoSEQ software for 18 patients, whereas three other patients were processed with MiXCR and VDJtools. To correct CD4 versus CD8 sorting errors, any sequence found in both subsets at a frequency ratio below 5:1 was removed. CDR3 nucleotide sequences shared between donor and recipient were removed because the origin of such sequences could not be assigned. Alloreactive clones required at least 2-fold expansion over unstimulated cells and minimum CFSE-low frequency of 0.002% (template counts) or 0.001% (read counts). Clones were considered mappable if detected in sequenced pre-transplant spleen, lymph node, or MLR CFSE-low populations of the donor or recipient. The cumulative frequency of alloreactive clones was calculated as a percentage of all sequences, weighted by copy number. This is the immuneACCESS table as TCRdb keeps it, with only in-frame sequences that have V and J called. A part of the clones is gone; compared with another copy, unresolved V genes explain less than half, and the rest is unexplained. The V and J calls and clone size were taken over from that table, and D and trimming were inferred from the DNA. This sample gives around 100,000 clones in total; over 85% of them show up just once. The ten top clones hold more than 0.95% of the sample.

The label giving this sample's time point can be read as: cells obtained before transplantation from donor or recipient. CD3+CD4+ and CD3+CD8+ populations were FACS-sorted from unstimulated pre-transplant donor and recipient cells taken from spleen or lymph nodes. In this sample, this clone turned up once. No antigen is known for it. Base qualities were left out, and no much larger clone turns up one base away. Overall study outcomes, separate from this receptor: In the allografts of patients with donor T cell macrochimerism, GvH to HvG T cell clonal ratios were high. Early after transplant, peak levels of circulating GvH clones were associated with declines in HvG clones. GvH clones were detected in recipient bone marrow, and some of these GvH clones were observed earlier in ileal mucosa or blood, consistent with an intestinal mucosal origin. Conclusions were limited by the relatively low number and heterogeneity of intestinal transplant patients.

This receptor was obtained from a human donor who received an intestinal transplant. The chain is encoded by TRBV25-1 joined to TRBJ2-3, with the D gene too uncertain to name. The material was unstimulated CD8+ T cells sorted from spleen or lymph node cells, obtained before intestinal transplant. The sequenced DNA is TGTGCCAGCAGTGAATCAGTAGATACGCAGTATTTT. Its protein is CASSESVDTQYF.